This T cell receptor beta chain was observed in a study of OX40 agonist ivuxolimab in advanced cancers. About the study: One hepatocellular carcinoma and a couple of cutaneous melanoma patients partially responded.

Clones were read by immunoSEQ multiplex PCR, and TCRdb kept only the in-frame ones, dropping some. In the table there are about 36,000 clones, around 80% of which are singletons. CDR3 length: 14 residues. After removal of 0 bases from V and 9 bases from J, the junction contained 5 bases not matched to a gene. CDR1 and CDR2 from the germline V gene are SEHNR and FQNEAQ (reference sequence). Regarding this clone: Its target is unknown.

Findings and caveats of the study: Among T cells, CD8+ cells averaged more expanded clones than CD4+ cells. No determination was made of the antigen specificity of the expanded peripheral T cells.

This TCR derives from an adult with an advanced solid tumor such as melanoma, head and neck, liver or kidney cancer. Here the sequenced sample was CD4+ or CD8+ T cells sorted from blood, taken in a trial of the OX40 agonist ivuxolimab. This rearrangement joins TRBV7-9 to TRBJ2-1; 7 nucleotides line up with TRBD2. CDR3 loop: CASSLAGRATEQFF. CDR3 sequence (DNA): TGTGCCAGCAGCTTAGCGGGGAGGGCCACTGAGCAGTTCTTC.